This TCR beta chain was sequenced during a study of T-cell memory formation after mild COVID-19. TCRdb reprocessed the 5' RACE reads via MiXCR and lists one record per CDR3 protein. In the table there are fewer than 350,000 distinct CDR3 sequences, over 7% of which are singletons. Input material: PBMCs or a T cell subset sorted from them (not recorded which). This TCR was recovered from a young man who had mild COVID-19 (a few samples of this study predate the infection). Cell type and time point are not known.

CDR3 in amino acids: CASSSSFQGLQPQHF. For the CDR3, the DNA is TGTGCCAGCAGCTCCTCGTTTCAGGGGCTTCAGCCCCAGCATTTT. The V call is TRBV7-2, the J call TRBJ1-5; maybe TRBD1 (6 bases). V was pared by 4 bases and J by 6 bases, with 16 bases between. The CDR3 spans 15 residues. From germline, CDR1 is SGHTA and CDR2 FQGNSA.